The 21 T cell receptor beta chains in this list originate from one sample, sequenced in a study of vaccination and CD4 T cells after COVID-19. These receptors have no known antigen. Treatment here: roughly ten-day PBMC culture with coronavirus spike peptide pools or control peptides (ViraFEST assay). The Oncomine TCR Beta short-read assay sequenced DNA from cultured CD4+ T cells. TCRdb re-analysed the PCR reads in MiXCR, keeping a single row per CDR3 protein. Among 10,000 or so distinct CDR3 sequences, roughly 75% were seen once, and the ten largest hold 9%. Sequencing used CD4+ T cells from blood, cultured in vitro. Receptors originate from a human donor who had recovered from COVID-19.

CDR3 coding DNA: TGCAGTGCGAGCCTGGCGAACACCGGGGAGCTGTTTTTT. This codes for CSASLANTGELFF. The chain recombines TRBV20-1 with TRBJ2-2; D is undetermined. With 6 bases removed from V and 0 bases from J, the gap between germline ends came to 8 bases. Germline V lookup: CDR1 DFQATT, CDR2 SNEGSKA (reference sequence). This CDR3 spans 13 amino acids.

Judged by abundance, this clonotype is large. J is TRBJ1-2 and V is TRBV6-1; the D gene is possibly TRBD1 (6 bases). Trimming removed 6 bases from V and 5 bases from J, with 22 bases in between. This CDR3 contains 16 residues. CDR1 is MNHNS and CDR2 is SASEGT in the germline V gene. The CDR3 spells CASSPGGGTAPYGYTF. CDR3 bases: TGTGCCAGCAGCCCTGGAGGGGGAACCGCTCCTTATGGCTACACCTTC.

J is TRBJ1-2 and V is TRBV20-1; a weak D match, TRBD1 (5 bases). From germline, CDR1 is DFQATT and CDR2 SNEGSKA (reference sequence). The V gene lost 1 base and the J gene lost 8 bases, with 17 bases spanning the gap. The CDR3 has 14 residues. The CDR3 DNA reads TGCAGTGCTAGAGGTCTGCGGGGCGCGGGAGGCTACACCTTC. Its translation: CSARGLRGAGGYTF.

V is TRBV4-2 and J is TRBJ1-5; tentative D call: TRBD1 (6 bases). The germline V gene has CDR1 LGHNA and CDR2 YNFKEQ. CDR3 size: 21 residues. The V end was cut by 4 bases, the J end by 1 base, with 29 bases between. CDR3 DNA sequence: TGTGCCAGCAGCCCCGGACTGGGGGCCCTTGGGTCCAAGGGCAGCAATCAGCCCCAGCATTTT. Translating gives CASSPGLGALGSKGSNQPQHF.

The chain has TRBV24-1 and TRBJ1-2; D remains ambiguous. This CDR3 has 12 amino acids. CDR1 is KGHDR and CDR2 is SFDVKD in the germline V gene. Trimming cost V 4 bases and J 4 bases, with 6 bases left between them. For the CDR3, the DNA is TGTGCCACCAGTGACCGGGCCTATGGCTACACCTTC. It specifies CATSDRAYGYTF.

As to this clonotype: This may be a read error: a much more frequent sequence differs by one nucleotide. The chain joins TRBV20-1 to TRBJ2-4; 7 bases are shared with TRBD2. In germline, CDR1 is DFQATT, CDR2 SNEGSKA (reference sequence). The V and J ends lost 1 base and 2 bases, in that order; junction bases with no gene match: 14. CDR3 length: 18 amino acids. The CDR3 loop reads CSARVMVGGRGTKNIQYF. In DNA, the CDR3 is TGCAGTGCTAGAGTTATGGTGGGAGGGCGGGGGACCAAAAACATTCAGTACTTC.

Turning to this clonotype: One junction end does not reproduce the germline sequence, and a read error may be involved. The J gene is TRBJ1-1, the V gene TRBV6-5; 10 nucleotides line up with TRBD1. Germline V gives CDR1 MNHEY, CDR2 SVGAGI. This CDR3 contains 14 residues. CDR3 residues: CASSYTGQGVETFF. CDR3 bases: TGTGCCAGCAGTTACACCGGACAGGGGGTTGAAACTTTCTTT.

The chain combines TRBV20-1 with TRBJ1-5; no clear D gene. The CDR3 contains 17 residues. V dropped 3 bases and J dropped 3 bases, with 21 bases sitting between them. Germline CDR1 reads DFQATT; CDR2 reads SNEGSKA (reference sequence). CDR3 in amino acids: CSARGEPSPGYNQPQHF. For the CDR3, the DNA is TGCAGTGCTAGGGGCGAGCCCTCCCCAGGTTACAATCAGCCCCAGCATTTT.

The chain joins TRBV7-9 to TRBJ1-1; 10 bases map to TRBD1. J was trimmed by 11 bases and V by 4 bases; bases with no gene match: 4. Germline V gives CDR1 SEHNR, CDR2 FQNEAQ (reference sequence). The CDR3 has 12 residues. CDR3 in amino acids: CASSYTDRGAFF. In nucleotides, the CDR3 is TGTGCCAGCAGCTACACGGACAGGGGGGCTTTCTTT.

This clonotype has just a few counts. The chain couples TRBV6-1 to TRBJ1-5, with TRBD1 identical over 8 bases. Germline CDR1 is MNHNS and CDR2 is SASEGT. J was trimmed by 6 bases and V by 6 bases; bases with no gene match: 10. CDR3 length equals 15 residues. The CDR3 DNA reads TGTGCCAGCAGACAACAGGGGGATTGGGGTCAGCCCCAGCATTTT. Amino acid sequence: CASRQQGDWGQPQHF.

V usage is TRBV7-2 and J usage is TRBJ1-5; D remains ambiguous. Trimming removed 1 base at V and 7 bases at J, with 11 bases between. The CDR3 is made up of 14 amino acids. Germline values: CDR1 SGHTA, CDR2 FQGNSA. The CDR3 DNA reads TGTGCCAGCAGCTTAGTGTCGGGGAACCAGCCCCAGCATTTT. Protein: CASSLVSGNQPQHF.

This clonotype was seen just once. The chain has TRBV6-5 and TRBJ1-6; no clear D. The V gene lost 0 bases and the J gene lost 7 bases, with 19 bases spanning the gap. Per the germline V gene, CDR1 is MNHEY and CDR2 is SVGAGI. CDR3 length: 18 residues. CDR3 sequence (DNA): TGTGCCAGCAGTTACTCGACTCGCCACCCCGTGGGGAATTCACCCCTCCACTTT. The encoded protein is CASSYSTRHPVGNSPLHF.

The rearrangement uses TRBV19 and TRBJ1-5, with D hard to call. The CDR3 sequence is 13 residues long. Germline V lookup: CDR1 LNHDA, CDR2 SQIVND (reference sequence). The ends were cut back, 10 bases at V and 4 bases at J, with 14 bases in the middle. This CDR3 reads CATQDRWNQPQHF. The CDR3 nucleotides are TGTGCCACCCAGGACCGGTGGAATCAGCCCCAGCATTTT.

The chain joins TRBV20-1 to TRBJ1-2, with unresolved D. The CDR3 consists of 13 residues. V lost 4 bases to trimming and J lost 4 bases, with 13 bases between them. Germline CDR1 and CDR2: DFQATT and SNEGSKA (reference sequence). The CDR3 reads CSATKDGTYGYTF. The CDR3 nucleotides read TGCAGTGCTACCAAGGACGGCACCTATGGCTACACCTTC.

The chain uses TRBV30 and TRBJ2-7; TRBD2 agrees at 11 bases. From germline, CDR1 is GTSNPN and CDR2 SVGIG (reference sequence). Losses at the gene ends were 5 bases for V and 7 bases for J; bases not matched to a gene: 7. This CDR3 has 13 residues. The chain's CDR3 is CAWQLAGVREQYF. CDR3 DNA: TGTGCCTGGCAACTAGCGGGGGTACGGGAGCAGTACTTC.

The V call is TRBV7-8, the J call TRBJ2-5; D unresolved. Germline V CDR1 and CDR2: SGHVS, FQNEAQ. This CDR3 comprises 12 residues. V lost 2 bases to trimming and J lost 6 bases, with 7 bases between them. CDR3: CASSLILQTQYF. The DNA of the CDR3 is TGTGCCAGCAGCTTAATCCTCCAGACCCAGTACTTC.

The CDR3 DNA sequence: TGTGCCAGTAGTACCGAGGGGGCGGGAGATACGCAGTATTTT. Its protein is CASSTEGAGDTQYF. The rearrangement joins TRBV19 to TRBJ2-3; 7 bases are a match to TRBD1. V lost 4 bases and J lost 5; bases outside the gene matches: 6. CDR3 length: 14 amino acids. Germline lookup yields CDR1 LNHDA and CDR2 SQIVND (reference sequence).

This clonotype was picked up a small number of times. The chain couples TRBV5-1 to TRBJ2-1, with 7 bases aligning to TRBD2. The CDR3 is 16 residues long. J gave up 5 bases and V 0 bases, and 8 bases lay outside the gene matches. Germline V lookup: CDR1 SGHRS, CDR2 YFSETQ. CDR3 DNA sequence: TGCGCCAGCAGCTTGGGGGGCGGGAGTGCCCACAATGAGCAGTTCTTC. Translated, it gives CASSLGGGSAHNEQFF.

V and J are TRBV7-6 and TRBJ1-6; 8 bases are a match to TRBD1. Germline lookup yields CDR1 SGHVS and CDR2 FNYEAQ. The CDR3 consists of 15 residues. V gave up 6 bases and J gave up 8 bases; unmatched junction bases: 9. CDR3 nucleotides: TGTGCCAGCAGTTCAACAGGGGGAAGGGATTCACCCCTCCACTTT. Its translation is CASSSTGGRDSPLHF.

The chain combines TRBV20-1 with TRBJ2-7; TRBD2 is a possible D gene (6 bases). Deletions cut 5 bases from V and 0 bases from J, with 17 bases between. From germline, CDR1 is DFQATT and CDR2 SNEGSKA (reference sequence). The CDR3 sequence is 15 residues long. The DNA of the CDR3 is TGCAGTGCTGCCCACCAGACTAGTTCCTCCTACGAGCAGTACTTC. Translation: CSAAHQTSSSYEQYF.

V usage is TRBV7-2 and J usage is TRBJ2-4; tentatively, D is TRBD2 (6 bases). Germline V gives CDR1 SGHTA, CDR2 FQGNSA. V was pared by 4 bases and J by 0 bases, with 16 bases between. CDR3 length: 17 amino acids. As DNA, the CDR3 is TGTGCCAGCAGCTACTCACGTAGCGGAGTAGCCAAAAACATTCAGTACTTC. Encoded protein: CASSYSRSGVAKNIQYF.